Each of the 15 T cell receptor beta chains below was sequenced from the same sample in a study of T-cell reconstitution after alpha-beta-depleted transplantation in children. As it was prepared, the TCRbeta library received unique molecular identifiers. TCRdb called the PCR reads again in MiXCR, with one record for every CDR3 protein. The table records 490,000 or so distinct CDR3 sequences, 9.5% to 15% of them present only once. Specimen: PBMCs from the stem cell graft donor, collected from the stem cell graft. These receptors all stem from a human donor who donated a stem cell graft to a child with combined immunodeficiency.

This clonotype was recorded many times. The gene calls are TRBV12-3 or TRBV12-4 and TRBJ2-3; 7 positions match TRBD2. Trimming cost V 2 bases and J 9 bases; bases outside gene matches: 11. The CDR3 is 15 residues long. The CDR3 DNA reads TGTGCCAGCAGTTTATCCCGGGAGGTCATTGAGACGCAGTATTTT. It codes for CASSLSREVIETQYF.

This clonotype was observed many times. The J gene is TRBJ2-1, the V gene TRBV27; D might be TRBD1 or TRBD2, each matching 6 bases. From germline, CDR1 is MNHEY and CDR2 SMNVEV (reference sequence). V lost 7 bases and J 9 bases, leaving 16 bases between the germline ends. The CDR3 is 13 amino acids. CDR3 residues: CASTGGLWGEQFF. For the CDR3, the DNA is TGTGCCAGCACCGGGGGCCTGTGGGGTGAGCAGTTCTTC.

V is TRBV20-1 and J is TRBJ2-5, with 16 bases aligning to TRBD2. The CDR3 loop spans 16 amino acids. Germline V gene data show CDR1 as DFQATT and CDR2 as SNEGSKA (reference sequence). V dropped 5 bases and J dropped 5; count of bases not matched to a gene: 8. CDR3 protein: CSAVGTSGGAVETQYF. The DNA for the CDR3 is TGCAGTGCTGTCGGGACTAGCGGGGGGGCAGTTGAGACCCAGTACTTC.

J is TRBJ2-3 and V is TRBV28, with 8 nucleotides matching TRBD1. CDR1 MDHEN and CDR2 SYDVKM come from the germline V gene. Trimming cost V 4 bases and J 3 bases; bases outside gene matches: 6. The CDR3 runs 15 residues. This CDR3 is CASSSYDRGTDTQYF. The CDR3 region has the DNA TGTGCCAGCAGTTCATACGACAGGGGTACAGATACGCAGTATTTT.

This clonotype was recorded a few times. The rearrangement links TRBV9 to TRBJ1-4, with TRBD1 identical over 8 bases. V lost 0 bases to trimming and J lost 8 bases; unmatched junction nucleotides: 6. Germline V gene data show CDR1 as SGDLS and CDR2 as YYNGEE. The CDR3 has 15 amino acids. CDR3 sequence: CASSVGGQGWEKLFF. The CDR3 DNA follows: TGTGCCAGCAGCGTAGGTGGACAGGGATGGGAAAAACTGTTTTTT.

This rearrangement joins TRBV20-1 to TRBJ2-7; 8 nucleotides align to TRBD1. The V and J ends lost 6 bases and 0 bases, in that order; junction bases with no gene match: 13. The germline gives CDR1 DFQATT, CDR2 SNEGSKA (reference sequence). The CDR3 loop spans 16 amino acids. The CDR3 reads CSATPQDRALSYEQYF. CDR3 DNA: TGCAGTGCAACCCCCCAGGACAGGGCCCTCTCCTACGAGCAGTACTTC.

The CDR3 DNA is TGTGCCAGCACCGACGGACCTTCTTATGGCTACACCTTC. Encoded protein: CASTDGPSYGYTF. The chain combines TRBV12-3 or TRBV12-4 with TRBJ1-2; no firm D call. The V end lost 7 bases, the J end lost 5 bases, and 14 bases lay between the germline ends. The CDR3 sequence is 13 residues long.

This clonotype was seen at least ten times. The chain carries TRBV27 and TRBJ2-1; 15 nucleotides agree with TRBD2. Germline V gene data show CDR1 as MNHEY and CDR2 as SMNVEV (reference sequence). V lost 4 bases and J lost 7; bases outside the gene matches: 2. The CDR3 runs 15 residues. The CDR3: CASSSGTSGRNEQFF. For the CDR3, the DNA is TGTGCCAGCAGTTCGGGGACTAGCGGGAGGAATGAGCAGTTCTTC.

This clonotype was observed a few times. The chain is built from TRBV7-2 and TRBJ2-1, with 8 bases lining up with TRBD2. CDR1 is SGHTA and CDR2 is FQGNSA in the germline V gene. The CDR3 contains 12 residues. V lost 4 bases to trimming and J lost 12 bases; unmatched junction nucleotides: 5. The CDR3, as DNA: TGTGCCAGCAGCTCCCTAGCGGGCGGGCAGTTCTTC. Encoded protein: CASSSLAGGQFF.

This chain links TRBV24-1 with TRBJ2-1, with 10 bases matching TRBD2. Germline V lookup: CDR1 KGHDR, CDR2 SFDVKD. This CDR3 is 17 amino acids long. J was trimmed by 0 bases and V by 0 bases; bases with no gene match: 1. CDR3 region: CATSDLASGSSYNEQFF. The CDR3 nucleotides read TGTGCCACCAGTGATTTGGCTAGCGGGAGCTCCTACAATGAGCAGTTCTTC.

This clonotype has ten or more counts. The chain has TRBV7-6 and TRBJ2-7; D is undetermined. From germline, CDR1 is SGHVS and CDR2 FNYEAQ. The CDR3 has 14 residues. V was pared by 2 bases and J by 1 base, with 9 bases between. CDR3 bases: TGTGCCAGCAGCTTATCGGCAGATTCCTACGAGCAGTACTTC. Amino acids: CASSLSADSYEQYF.

J is TRBJ2-5 and V is TRBV7-6; D remains unclear. V was pared by 4 bases and J by 0 bases, with 9 bases between. This CDR3 is built from 14 residues. The V gene's germline CDR1 is SGHVS and CDR2 FNYEAQ. The CDR3 loop reads CASSSLDHQETQYF. In DNA, the CDR3 is TGTGCCAGCAGCTCCCTAGACCACCAAGAGACCCAGTACTTC.

A few counts support this clonotype. This chain joins TRBV11-2 and TRBJ2-4, with 13 bases fitting TRBD2. This CDR3 comprises 18 residues. The V gene's germline CDR1 is SGHAT and CDR2 FQNNGV. The J segment lost 3 bases and the V segment lost 7 bases, leaving 12 bases of the junction unmatched. In DNA form, the CDR3 reads TGTGCCAGCACCCCGAGGACTAGCGGGGGTGGGGGCAAAAACATTCAGTACTTC. As protein: CASTPRTSGGGGKNIQYF.

The chain employs TRBV4-3 and TRBJ2-5; no definite D call. V gave up 7 bases and J gave up 0 bases, with 9 bases separating them. The CDR3 extends over 13 amino acids. CDR1 LGHNA and CDR2 YSLEER come from the germline V gene. CDR3 region: CASKMNNQETQYF. Here the CDR3 DNA reads TGCGCCAGCAAGATGAACAACCAAGAGACCCAGTACTTC.

The chain has TRBV29-1 and TRBJ2-7; 8 nucleotides agree with TRBD2. This CDR3 comprises 13 residues. Germline CDR1 is SQVTM and CDR2 is ANQGSEA. Trimming at V came to 6 bases and at J to 4 bases, leaving 8 bases not matched to a gene. CDR3 in amino acids: CSVKRGGGYEQYF. The DNA for the CDR3 is TGCAGCGTGAAACGGGGGGGAGGTTACGAGCAGTACTTC.